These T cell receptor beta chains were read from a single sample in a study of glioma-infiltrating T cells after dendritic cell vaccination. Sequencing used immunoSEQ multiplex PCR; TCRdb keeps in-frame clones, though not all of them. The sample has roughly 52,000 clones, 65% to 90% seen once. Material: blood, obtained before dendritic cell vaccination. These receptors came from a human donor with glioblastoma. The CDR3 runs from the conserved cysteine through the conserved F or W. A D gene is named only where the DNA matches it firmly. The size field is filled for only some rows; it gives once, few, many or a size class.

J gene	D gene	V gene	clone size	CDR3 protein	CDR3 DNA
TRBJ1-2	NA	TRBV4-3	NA	CASSPSPGLNYGYTF	TGCGCCAGCAGCCCCAGCCCCGGACTGAACTATGGCTACACCTTC
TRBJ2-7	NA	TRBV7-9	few	CASSEGNEASPYEQYF	TGTGCCAGCAGTGAGGGCAACGAGGCCTCTCCCTACGAGCAGTACTTC
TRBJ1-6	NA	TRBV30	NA	CAWIGARESPLHF	TGTGCCTGGATAGGCGCTCGGGAATCACCCCTCCACTTT
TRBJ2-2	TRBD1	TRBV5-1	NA	CASSPRGQGGTGELFF	TGCGCCAGCAGCCCCCGCGGACAGGGTGGCACCGGGGAGCTGTTTTTT
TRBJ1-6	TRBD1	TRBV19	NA	CASRELGQFRNSPLHF	TGTGCCAGTAGGGAATTGGGACAGTTTAGGAATTCACCCCTCCACTTT
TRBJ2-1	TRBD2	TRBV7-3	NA	CASSPGTSGRITEQFF	TGTGCCAGCAGCCCCGGGACTAGCGGGAGGATCACTGAGCAGTTCTTC
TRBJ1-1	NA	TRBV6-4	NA	CASSALGGGNTEAFF	TGTGCCAGCAGTGCATTAGGGGGGGGTAACACTGAAGCTTTCTTT
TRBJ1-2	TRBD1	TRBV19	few	CASADRAVYGYTF	TGTGCCAGTGCCGACAGGGCGGTCTATGGCTACACCTTC
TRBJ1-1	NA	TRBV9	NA	CASSVEGGTEAFF	TGTGCCAGCAGCGTAGAAGGGGGAACTGAAGCTTTCTTT
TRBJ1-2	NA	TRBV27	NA	CASSSFGQPLDGYTF	TGTGCCAGCAGTTCATTTGGACAGCCTCTCGATGGCTACACCTTC
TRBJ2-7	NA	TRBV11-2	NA	CASSRGTAAGEQYF	TGTGCCAGCAGTCGCGGGACAGCCGCCGGCGAGCAGTACTTC
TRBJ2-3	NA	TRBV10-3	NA	CAISDSRSTDTQYF	TGTGCCATCAGTGATTCTAGAAGCACAGATACGCAGTATTTT
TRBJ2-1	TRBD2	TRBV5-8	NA	CASSQGLAVREGYNEQFF	TGTGCCAGCAGCCAGGGACTAGCGGTAAGAGAGGGCTACAATGAGCAGTTCTTC
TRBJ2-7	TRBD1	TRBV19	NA	CASSQGQGPLEQYF	TGTGCCAGTAGTCAGGGACAGGGTCCCCTCGAGCAGTACTTC
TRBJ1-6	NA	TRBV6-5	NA	CASRSLGGSPLHF	TGTGCCAGCAGGTCTCTAGGGGGTTCACCCCTCCACTTT
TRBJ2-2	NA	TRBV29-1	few	CSVGVTGELFF	TGCAGCGTTGGAGTAACCGGGGAGCTGTTTTTT
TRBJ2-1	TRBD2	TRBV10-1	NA	CASSESREGQTIRNEQFF	TGCGCCAGCAGTGAATCGCGGGAGGGCCAAACTATTAGGAATGAGCAGTTCTTC
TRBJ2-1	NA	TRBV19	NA	CASSTRPNNEQFF	TGTGCCAGTAGCACGCGCCCCAACAATGAGCAGTTCTTC
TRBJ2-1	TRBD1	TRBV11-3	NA	CASSLSSGGNEQFF	TGTGCCAGCAGCCTCAGCTCAGGGGGTAATGAGCAGTTCTTC
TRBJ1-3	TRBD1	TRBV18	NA	CASSSAGQGPGNTIYF	TGTGCCAGCTCATCCGCCGGACAGGGACCTGGAAACACCATATATTTT
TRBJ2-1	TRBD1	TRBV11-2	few	CASRQTGVSYNEQFF	TGTGCCAGCAGACAAACAGGGGTCTCCTACAATGAGCAGTTCTTC
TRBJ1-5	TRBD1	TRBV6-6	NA	CASIPGQGFNQPQHF	TGTGCCAGCATACCCGGACAGGGTTTCAATCAGCCCCAGCATTTT
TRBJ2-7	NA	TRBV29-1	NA	CSVAAQAGEQYF	TGCAGCGTTGCCGCTCAGGCGGGCGAGCAGTACTTC
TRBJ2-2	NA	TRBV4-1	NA	CASSQERAPNGELFF	TGCGCCAGCAGCCAAGAGAGGGCCCCGAACGGGGAGCTGTTTTTT
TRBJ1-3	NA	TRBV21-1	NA	CASSNTQNTIYF	TGTGCCAGCAGCAACACACAAAACACCATATATTTT